The clone carrying this T cell receptor (beta chain) was observed a handful of times. What it binds is not known. Libraries for TCR beta were made by quantitative 5'-RACE with molecular barcodes. TCRdb fed the 5' RACE reads into MiXCR, producing one record per CDR3 protein. Seen here are about 160,000 distinct CDR3 sequences, around 20% observed once, and the top ten hold about 8.2%. Trimming took off 0 bases at V and 1 base at J, with 10 bases between the two ends. The CDR3 contains 14 residues. CDR1 and CDR2 from the germline V gene are DFQATT and SNEGSKA (reference sequence). These data originate in a study of CD8 T cells in ankylosing spondylitis. Whole-study results and caveats: A TCR beta motif of several highly homologous variants seemed to mark ankylosing spondylitis blood. Significant enrichment of disease-linked clones was reported in matched ankylosing spondylitis synovial fluid.

The clonotype originates from a male donor with ankylosing spondylitis or in good health (not recorded which). The chain couples TRBV20-1 to TRBJ2-7, with D perhaps matching TRBD2 (6 bases). The source material was blood, either unsorted or a sorted T cell fraction (not recorded which). CDR3 sequence reads: CSAREVAESYEQYF. The CDR3, as DNA: TGCAGTGCTAGAGAGGTAGCGGAATCCTACGAGCAGTACTTC.